The T cell receptor (beta chain) described here comes from a study of cytomegalovirus exposure and HLA in healthy donors. Points from the study as a whole: A later analysis showed TCR association rates differing by HLA locus, peaking at DRB1 and lowest at HLA-C. Later analysis revealed greater clonal expansion in HLA-associated TCR beta chains than in equally common others.

Worth noting for this clone: Antigen specificity is unknown.

PCR used 60 Vbeta primers and 13 Jbeta primers. Using immunoSEQ multiplex PCR, the repertoire was profiled, and TCRdb retains in-frame clones only, with some absent. The sample holds 60,000 to 70,000 clones, 60% to 85% seen once. This receptor was obtained from a male donor in good health and CMV-seropositive. Sequencing used PBMCs.

CDR3 amino acids: CASSLGQGVRGYTF. For the CDR3, the DNA is TGTGCCAGCAGCTTGGGACAGGGGGTGAGGGGCTACACCTTC. The gene calls are TRBV5-4 and TRBJ1-2, with 9 bases aligning to TRBD1. The CDR3 contains 14 residues. Trimming took 0 bases from V and 8 from J; bases not matched to a gene: 5. The germline gives CDR1 SGHNT, CDR2 YYREEE (reference sequence).